This T cell receptor beta chain derives from a study of breast tumors, draining lymph nodes, adjacent tissues. Overall study results and limits: Data fit most tumor T cells coming from lymph node, expanding in tumor. Tumor TCR diversity was below lymph nodes but above nontumor tissue.

Concerning this clonotype: The antigen remains undetermined.

MiXCR, run by TCRdb on the multiplex PCR reads, gives a single entry per CDR3 protein. Here the sample spans tens of thousands of distinct CDR3 sequences, 60% to 75% being singletons. Source material: tumor-adjacent breast tissue. The sequence came from a female donor with breast cancer. Some clones in this sample may be carry-over from other donors' samples.

The CDR3 spells CATSEGHNEQFF. In DNA, the CDR3 is TGTGCCACCAGTGAAGGACACAATGAGCAGTTCTTC. The chain couples TRBV24-1 to TRBJ2-1; no firm D call. The CDR3 has 12 amino acids. Trimming took off 4 bases at V and 5 bases at J, with 5 bases between the two ends. In germline, CDR1 is KGHDR, CDR2 SFDVKD.